This T cell receptor beta chain stems from a study of shared clonotypes between healthy human individuals. Study outcomes and limitations: Memory subsets generally showed smaller estimated richness than naive subsets did. Apart from blood, nothing was sampled; tissue repertoires likely differ.

The germline gives CDR1 SGHDT, CDR2 YYEEEE. The CDR3 runs to 16 residues. V shed 1 base, J shed 7 bases, and the junction held 9 bases outside the gene matches. As concerns this clone: Its antigen is not identified.

Study processing details: There were no quality scores in the junction-only immunoSEQ sequences, so filtering differed. Produced via immunoSEQ multiplex PCR; TCRdb's table is partial and in-frame only. For V, J and clone size, that table is used; D and trimming come from the DNA. The top ten hold roughly 1.2% of the sample, which has 1.6 million or so clones, more than 95% seen once. The investigators split CD4+ cells into a CD45RA+ naive subset and a CD45RA-negative memory subset. The chain couples TRBV5-6 to TRBJ2-1; TRBD1 matches 9 bases. The sequence was obtained from a man younger than 40 in good health. Sequencing was performed on naive CD4+ T cells sorted from blood. Indicated subset: CD45RA+ positively selected. The CDR3, as DNA: TGTGCCAGCAGCTTGAGGACAGGGGCGTTCATAAATGAGCAGTTCTTC. This encodes CASSLRTGAFINEQFF.